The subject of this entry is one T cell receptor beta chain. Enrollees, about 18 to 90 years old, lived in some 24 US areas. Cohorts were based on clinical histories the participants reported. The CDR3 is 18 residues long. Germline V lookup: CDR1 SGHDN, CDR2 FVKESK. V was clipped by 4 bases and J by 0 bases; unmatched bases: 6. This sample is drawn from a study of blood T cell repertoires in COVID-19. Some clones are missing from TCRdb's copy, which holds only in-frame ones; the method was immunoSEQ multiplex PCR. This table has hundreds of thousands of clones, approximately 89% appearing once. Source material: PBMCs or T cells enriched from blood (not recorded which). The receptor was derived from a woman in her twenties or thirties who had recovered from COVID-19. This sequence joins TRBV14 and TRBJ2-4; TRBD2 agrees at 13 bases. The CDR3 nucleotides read TGTGCCAGCAGCCCCTCCGGACTAGCGGGAGTAGCCAAAAACATTCAGTACTTC. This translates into CASSPSGLAGVAKNIQYF.